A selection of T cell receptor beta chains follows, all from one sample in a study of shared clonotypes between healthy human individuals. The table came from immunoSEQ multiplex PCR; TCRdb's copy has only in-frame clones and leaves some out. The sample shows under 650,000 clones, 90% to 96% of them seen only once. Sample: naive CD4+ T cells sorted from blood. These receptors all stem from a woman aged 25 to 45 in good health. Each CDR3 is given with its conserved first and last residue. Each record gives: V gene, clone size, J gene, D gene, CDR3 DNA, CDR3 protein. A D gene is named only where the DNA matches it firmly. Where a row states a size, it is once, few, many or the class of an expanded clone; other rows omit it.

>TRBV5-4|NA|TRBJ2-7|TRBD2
TGTGCCAGCAGCCCCTTAGCGGGGAAGAGCTCCTACGAGCAGTACTTC
CASSPLAGKSSYEQYF
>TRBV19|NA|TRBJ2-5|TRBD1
TGTGCCAGTAGCAAAGGACAGGGGGAAGGGACCCAGTACTTC
CASSKGQGEGTQYF
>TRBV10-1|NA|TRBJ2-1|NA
TGCGCCAGCAGCAGGGGAGGCAATGAGCAGTTCTTC
CASSRGGNEQFF
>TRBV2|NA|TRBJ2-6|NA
TGTGCCAGCAGTGAAGCGCTTAGGTGGACCCACGAGACCCCTGGGGCCAACGTCCTGACTTTC
CASSEALRWTHETPGANVLTF
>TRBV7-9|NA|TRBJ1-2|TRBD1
TGTGCCAGCAGCGTACGGACAGGCTATGGCTACACCTTC
CASSVRTGYGYTF
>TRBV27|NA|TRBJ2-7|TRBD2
TGTGCCAGCAGACGGGCTCGTGGCGGGAGGGCCGTTGCTCGCGAGCAGTACTTC
CASRRARGGRAVAREQYF
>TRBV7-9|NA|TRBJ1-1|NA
TGTGCCAGCAGCTTAGTGGAGGGAAAAGCTTTCTTT
CASSLVEGKAFF
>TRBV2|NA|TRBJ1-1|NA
TGTGCCAGCAGTGAAATGACAGCCGAAGCTTTCTTT
CASSEMTAEAFF
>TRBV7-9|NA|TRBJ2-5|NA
TGTGCCAGCAGCTTAGGTGCAGGGATAGAGACCCAGTACTTC
CASSLGAGIETQYF
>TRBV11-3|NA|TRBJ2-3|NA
TGTGCCAGCAGCTTGATGGGGGCCCCAGATACGCAGTATTTT
CASSLMGAPDTQYF
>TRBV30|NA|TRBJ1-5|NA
TGTGCCTGGAGTGGGACTCTAGATCAGCCCCAGCATTTT
CAWSGTLDQPQHF
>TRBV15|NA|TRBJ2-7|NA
TGTGCCACCAGCAGAGGAAATGACGGACGGAACGAGCAGTACTTC
CATSRGNDGRNEQYF
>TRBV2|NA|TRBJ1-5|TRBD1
TGTGCCAGCAGTTGGGACAGGGGGAATCAGCCCCAGCATTTT
CASSWDRGNQPQHF
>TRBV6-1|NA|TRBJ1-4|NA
TGTGCCACTTCGTACACTTCCCATAATGAAAAACTGTTTTTT
CATSYTSHNEKLFF
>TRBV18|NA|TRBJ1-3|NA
TGTGCCAGCTCACCGTGGGAAAGCTCTGGAAACACCATATATTTT
CASSPWESSGNTIYF
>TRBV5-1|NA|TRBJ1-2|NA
TGCGCCAGCAGCTTAGGGCAGGGAGGCGGCTACACCTTC
CASSLGQGGGYTF
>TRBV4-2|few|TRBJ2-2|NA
TGTGCCAGCAGCCAGGCACGCAACACCGGGGAGCTGTTTTTT
CASSQARNTGELFF
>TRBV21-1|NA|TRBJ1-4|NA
TGTGCCAGCAGCAAATTGGGCAGGGGGCCGCAAAATGAAAAACTGTTTTTT
CASSKLGRGPQNEKLFF
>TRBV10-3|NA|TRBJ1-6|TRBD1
TGTGCCATCAGGACAGGGGAAGGGAATTCACCCCTCCACTTT
CAIRTGEGNSPLHF
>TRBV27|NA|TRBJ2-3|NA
TGTGCCAGCAGTTTATCGATACCCGCGGATACGCAGTATTTT
CASSLSIPADTQYF
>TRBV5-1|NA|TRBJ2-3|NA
TGCGCCAGCAGCTTGGCAGGGAATCATAGGGGAGATACGCAGTATTTT
CASSLAGNHRGDTQYF
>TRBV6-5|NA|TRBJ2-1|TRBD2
TGTGCCAGCAGGGGAGCGGGAGACGTCAATGAGCAGTTCTTC
CASRGAGDVNEQFF